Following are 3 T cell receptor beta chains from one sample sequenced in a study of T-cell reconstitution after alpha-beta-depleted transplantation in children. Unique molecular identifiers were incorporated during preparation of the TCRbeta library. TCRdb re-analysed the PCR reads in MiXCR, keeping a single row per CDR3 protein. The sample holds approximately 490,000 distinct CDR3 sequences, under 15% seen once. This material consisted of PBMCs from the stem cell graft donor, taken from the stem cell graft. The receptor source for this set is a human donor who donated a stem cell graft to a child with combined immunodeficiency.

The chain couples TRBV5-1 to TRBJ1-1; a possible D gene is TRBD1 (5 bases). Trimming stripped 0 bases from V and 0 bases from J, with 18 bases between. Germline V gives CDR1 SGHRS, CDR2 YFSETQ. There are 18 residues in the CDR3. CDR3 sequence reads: CASSLAAGTLWMNTEAFF. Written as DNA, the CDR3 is TGCGCCAGCAGCTTGGCCGCCGGGACTCTATGGATGAACACTGAAGCTTTCTTT. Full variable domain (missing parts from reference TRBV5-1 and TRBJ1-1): KAGVTQTPRYLIKTRGQQVTLSCSPISGHRSVSWYQQTPGQGLQFLFEYFSETQRNKGNFPGRFSGRQFSNSRSEMNVSTLELGDSALYLCASSLAAGTLWMNTEAFFGQGTRLTVV.

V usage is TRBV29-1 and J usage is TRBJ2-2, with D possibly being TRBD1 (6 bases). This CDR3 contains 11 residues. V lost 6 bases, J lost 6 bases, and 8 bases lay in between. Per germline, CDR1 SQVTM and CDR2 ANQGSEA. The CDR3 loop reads CSVGAAGELFF. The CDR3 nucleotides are TGCAGCGTGGGGGCCGCCGGGGAGCTGTTTTTT.

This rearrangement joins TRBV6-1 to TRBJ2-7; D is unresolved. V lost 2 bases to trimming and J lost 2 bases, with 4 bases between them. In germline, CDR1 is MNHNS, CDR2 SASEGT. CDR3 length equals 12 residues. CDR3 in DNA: TGTGCCAGCAGTGAAACAGCCTACGAGCAGTACTTC. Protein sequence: CASSETAYEQYF.